This T cell receptor (beta chain) was sequenced in a study of human T cells and chemical hapten exposure. Findings of the study overall: Patch test score showed a positive correlation with PT1 expanded TCR counts.

TCRdb reanalysed the RACE reads using MiXCR and keeps one entry per CDR3 protein. Altogether fewer than 85,000 distinct CDR3 sequences are present, around 9.6% being singletons, with the ten largest covering under 2.5%. In germline, CDR1 is MGHRA, CDR2 YSYEKL. The V end lost 0 bases, the J end lost 2 bases, and 7 bases lay between the germline ends. This CDR3 region has 14 residues. Many counts were recorded for this clonotype. Its specificity is not known. Time point reported: patch test 2, 6 weeks after DPC sensitization. Treatment here: therapeutic diphenylcyclopropenone sensitization with weekly scalp DPC.

The chain links TRBV4-1 to TRBJ1-2, with D unclear. The sequences come from whole blood, collected in connection with sensitization to the hapten diphenylcyclopropenone (DPC). The sequence was obtained from a woman under 40 with alopecia areata. Some clones in this sample may be carry-over from other donors' samples. CDR3 sequence: CASSQEGINYGYTF. The CDR3 nucleotides are TGCGCCAGCAGCCAAGAAGGGATCAACTATGGCTACACCTTC.